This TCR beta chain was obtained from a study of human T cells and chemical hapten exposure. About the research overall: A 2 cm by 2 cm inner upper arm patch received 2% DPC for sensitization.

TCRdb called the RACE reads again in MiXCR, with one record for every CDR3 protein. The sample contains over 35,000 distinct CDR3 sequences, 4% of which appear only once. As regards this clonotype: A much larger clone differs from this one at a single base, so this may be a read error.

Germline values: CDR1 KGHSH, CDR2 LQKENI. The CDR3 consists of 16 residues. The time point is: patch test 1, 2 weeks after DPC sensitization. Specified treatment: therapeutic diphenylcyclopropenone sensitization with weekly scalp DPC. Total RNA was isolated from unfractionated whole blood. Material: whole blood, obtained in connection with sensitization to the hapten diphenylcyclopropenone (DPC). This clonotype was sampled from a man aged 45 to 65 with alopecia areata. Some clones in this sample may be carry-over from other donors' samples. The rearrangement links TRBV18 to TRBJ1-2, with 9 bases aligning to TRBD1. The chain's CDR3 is CARSPRGQGSDYGYTF. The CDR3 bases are TGTGCCAGATCACCACGTGGACAGGGGTCGGACTATGGCTACACCTTC.